This TCR beta chain was sequenced in a study of blood T cells in healthy people across ages. Study-level findings and limits: Unsorted PBMCs ruled out conclusive naive versus antigen-experienced comparison.

For this clonotype: Its antigen remains unidentified.

The ends lost 2 bases at V and 12 bases at J; junction bases unmatched: 12. This CDR3 spans 15 amino acids. In germline, CDR1 is SGHTA, CDR2 FQGNSA. Every participating donor contributed about 10 milliliters of peripheral blood through a draw. A second PCR of roughly 6 to 12 cycles used a sample-barcoded 5' primer and a J-beta primer mix. Carrying 12 random nucleotides, a template-switch adaptor labeled each individual cDNA molecule. MiXCR, applied by TCRdb to the 5' RACE reads, yields one record per CDR3 protein. Of approximately 1.5 million distinct CDR3 sequences listed, roughly 32% are singletons.

The TCR comes from a woman in her thirties in good health. The sequenced sample consisted of blood. The V and J genes are TRBV7-2 and TRBJ2-1; TRBD2 matches at 8 bases. This CDR3 is CASSLSSGSYDGQFF. The CDR3 nucleotides are TGTGCCAGCAGCTTATCCAGCGGGAGTTATGATGGGCAGTTCTTC.